This TCR beta chain was profiled in a study of graft-versus-host responses after intestinal transplantation. As for the study in general: Recipients had transplants, and these were multivisceral, liver-intestinal, or isolated intestinal.

Broader study findings: Recipient marrow harbored GvH clones, some of which surfaced first in ileum or blood.

Here immunoSEQ multiplex PCR was the method, and the copy in TCRdb shows in-frame clones only, minus some. This table holds 6,000 to 9,000 clones, about 28% found once. The ends lost 5 bases at V and 7 bases at J; junction bases unmatched: 14. Per germline, CDR1 KGHSH and CDR2 LQKENI. CDR3 size: 16 residues. Irradiated, violet-dye-labeled stimulators (roughly 200,000) were plated alongside roughly 200,000 CFSE-labeled responders. This TCR was recovered from a human patient who was an organ donor for intestinal transplantation. The V call is TRBV18, the J call TRBJ2-7; 10 bases line up with TRBD2. This specimen consisted of alloreactive CD8+ T cells from a mixed lymphocyte reaction culture, obtained before transplantation. The subset was: CFSE-low proliferating T cells sorted from approximately 6-day pre-transplant mixed lymphocyte reaction (GvH or HvG direction). The CDR3 loop reads CASSSPTSGSLGEQYF. The CDR3 DNA sequence: TGTGCCAGCTCATCGCCGACTAGCGGGTCGCTAGGGGAGCAGTACTTC.